One sample yielded the 12 T cell receptor beta chains listed below, sequenced in a study of OX40 agonist ivuxolimab in advanced cancers. The assay was immunoSEQ multiplex PCR, and TCRdb's table has in-frame clones only and misses some. The sample holds 90,000 or so clones, about 89% seen once. The sample consisted of CD4+ or CD8+ T cells sorted from blood, taken in a trial of the OX40 agonist ivuxolimab. Receptors originate from an adult with an advanced solid tumor such as melanoma, head and neck, liver or kidney cancer.

The chain recombines TRBV29-1 with TRBJ1-2; no reliable D call. V lost 4 bases to trimming and J lost 4 bases, with 16 bases between them. Germline CDR1 reads SQVTM; CDR2 reads ANQGSEA. The CDR3 runs 14 residues. The CDR3 nucleotides are TGCAGCGTTGCGGTTCTTGACCCTCCCTATGGCTACACCTTC. This translates into CSVAVLDPPYGYTF.

The V call is TRBV30, the J call TRBJ1-3; 7 bases match TRBD1. Unmatched junction bases numbered 8, after V lost 5 bases and J lost 4 bases. CDR3 size: 14 residues. Germline V CDR1 and CDR2: GTSNPN, SVGIG (reference sequence). CDR3 region: CAWGTGARGNTIYF. The CDR3 DNA reads TGTGCCTGGGGAACAGGGGCGAGAGGAAACACCATATATTTT.

The rearrangement links TRBV11-3 to TRBJ2-5; 9 bases agree with TRBD2. In germline, CDR1 is SGHNT, CDR2 YENEEA. The CDR3 contains 17 residues. The V and J ends lost 5 bases and 0 bases, in that order; junction bases with no gene match: 10. The CDR3 nucleotides are TGTGCCAGCAGCCCGATTCTAGCGGGGACTTACCAAGAGACCCAGTACTTC. Translated: CASSPILAGTYQETQYF.

The CDR3 region has the DNA TGTGCCAGCAGTAGTAACGAGCAGTACTTC. It translates to CASSSNEQYF. This sequence joins TRBV28 and TRBJ2-7; D uncertain. The CDR3 length is 10 residues. The V gene lost 5 bases and the J gene lost 5 bases, with 4 bases spanning the gap. The germline CDR1 and CDR2 sequences are MDHEN and SYDVKM.

CDR3 nucleotide sequence: TGTGCCAGCGGCTTAGGACTAGCGGGAGGGTCGAACACCGGGGAGCTGTTTTTT. Translating gives CASGLGLAGGSNTGELFF. The chain joins TRBV27 to TRBJ2-2, with 15 positions matching TRBD2. The CDR3 length is 18 residues. V gave up 8 bases and J gave up 0 bases; unmatched junction bases: 7. CDR1 MNHEY and CDR2 SMNVEV come from the germline V gene (reference sequence).

V gene TRBV23-1 combines with J gene TRBJ2-7; 7 bases line up with TRBD1. TRBV23-1 is noted as an ORF with a role that remains uncertain. This CDR3 region has 14 residues. With V trimmed by 3 bases and J by 3 bases, 5 bases remained unmatched. As DNA, the CDR3 is TGCGCCAGCAGTCAGTGGGACAGTTTCTACGAGCAGTACGTC. Amino acid sequence: CASSQWDSFYEQYV.

The V and J genes are TRBV4-1 and TRBJ1-1; D uncertain. V was clipped by 1 base and J by 4 bases, with 7 bases between them. The CDR3 spans 13 residues. Per the germline V gene, CDR1 is MGHRA and CDR2 is YSYEKL. The CDR3 protein is CASSQAPSTEAFF. The DNA of the CDR3 is TGCGCCAGCAGCCAAGCCCCGTCCACTGAAGCTTTCTTT.

The chain recombines TRBV11-3 with TRBJ2-2; no firm D call. Germline assignment: CDR1 SGHNT and CDR2 YENEEA. Trimming removed 5 bases at V and 2 bases at J, with 3 bases between. The CDR3 is 12 residues long. The CDR3 loop reads CASSLNTGELFF. The CDR3 coding sequence is TGTGCCAGCAGCCTCAACACCGGGGAGCTGTTTTTT.

Only one count was recorded for this clone. V gene TRBV6-1 combines with J gene TRBJ2-7; D tentatively reads TRBD1 or TRBD2 (5 bases each). The germline V gene encodes CDR1 MNHNS and CDR2 SASEGT. There are 16 residues in the CDR3. Trimming took 3 bases from V and 3 from J, leaving 18 bases between them. The CDR3 here is CASSDWSGTDLYEQYF. DNA for the CDR3: TGTGCCAGCAGTGATTGGTCGGGGACGGACCTCTACGAGCAGTACTTC.

The chain employs TRBV28 and TRBJ1-5; D might be TRBD1 (6 bases). The CDR3 totals 15 residues. Germline lookup yields CDR1 MDHEN and CDR2 SYDVKM. V gave up 2 bases and J gave up 3 bases, with 11 bases separating them. The CDR3 sequence: CASSLRQGTNQPQHF. The CDR3, as DNA: TGTGCCAGCAGTTTAAGGCAGGGGACCAATCAGCCCCAGCATTTT.

This chain connects TRBV4-2 to TRBJ2-1; 9 bases are shared with TRBD1. The V and J ends lost 0 bases and 12 bases, in that order; junction bases with no gene match: 15. The CDR3 has 17 amino acids. CDR1 LGHNA and CDR2 YNFKEQ come from the germline V gene. The CDR3 protein is CASSQDQGQGIVVGQFF. CDR3 coding DNA: TGTGCCAGCAGCCAAGACCAGGGACAGGGCATAGTGGTTGGGCAGTTCTTC.

The rearrangement uses TRBV7-3 and TRBJ2-2; 8 positions match TRBD1. J was trimmed by 2 bases and V by 5 bases; bases with no gene match: 4. The CDR3 spans 15 residues. The germline CDR1 and CDR2 sequences are SGHTA and FQGTGA. CDR3 protein: CASSNDRGNTGELFF. The CDR3 DNA follows: TGTGCCAGCAGCAATGACAGGGGTAACACCGGGGAGCTGTTTTTT.